The 27 T cell receptor beta chains in this list originate from one sample, sequenced in a study of cytomegalovirus exposure and HLA in healthy donors. Researchers ran the PCR with 60 Vbeta and 13 Jbeta primers. Assay: immunoSEQ multiplex PCR; the TCRdb copy retains only in-frame clones and omits some. This table holds about 200,000 clones, roughly 80% found once. The sequenced sample was PBMCs. All receptors derive from a woman aged 40 to 55 in good health and CMV-seronegative.

With respect to this clone: Mismatch with germline at one junction end may stem from a read error. This chain connects TRBV30 to TRBJ1-2, with unresolved D. The CDR3 sequence is 12 residues long. Germline V gives CDR1 GTSNPN, CDR2 SVGIG (reference sequence). The CDR3 coding sequence is TGTGCCTGGAGTGTTCAGATGGTCCCCTCTGCATTC. Translation gives CAWSVQMVPSAF.

The chain is built from TRBV10-3 and TRBJ1-1; maybe TRBD1 (6 bases). This CDR3 is 12 amino acids long. The V and J ends lost 6 bases and 7 bases respectively, with 12 bases between them. The germline gives CDR1 ENHRY, CDR2 SYGVKD. The CDR3 protein is CAIRTGLGEAFF. The CDR3 DNA follows: TGTGCCATCAGGACAGGTTTGGGTGAAGCTTTCTTT.

CDR3 DNA: TGTGCCAGCAGACAAGGGACAGGCAAAGCTGGCTACACCTTC. It encodes CASRQGTGKAGYTF. The chain uses TRBV2 and TRBJ1-2; 8 bases line up with TRBD1. Trimming took 6 bases from V and 7 from J; bases not matched to a gene: 10. Looked up from germline, CDR1 is SNHLY and CDR2 is FYNNEI. The CDR3 runs to 14 residues. Looking up the rest from reference TRBV2 and TRBJ1-2 gives the full variable domain: EPEVTQTPSHQVTQMGQEVILRCVPISNHLYFYWYRQILGQKVEFLVSFYNNEISEKSEIFDDQFSVERPDGSNFTLKIRSTKLEDSAMYFCASRQGTGKAGYTFGSGTRLTVV.

The J gene is TRBJ2-6, the V gene TRBV9; a possible D gene is TRBD1 (6 bases). Germline lookup yields CDR1 SGDLS and CDR2 YYNGEE. Trimming pared 2 bases from V and 4 bases from J, leaving 10 bases between. The length of the CDR3 is 15 residues. CDR3 region: CASSVQGSGANVLTF. The DNA of the CDR3 is TGTGCCAGCAGCGTCCAGGGGTCCGGGGCCAACGTCCTGACTTTC.

CDR3 loop: CASRITRDPNTEAFF. The CDR3, as DNA: TGTGCCAGCAGGATTACCAGGGATCCGAACACTGAAGCTTTCTTT. The genes are TRBV27 and TRBJ1-1, with a weak D call TRBD1 (5 bases). The CDR3 sequence is 15 residues long. Germline CDR1 is MNHEY and CDR2 is SMNVEV (reference sequence). Trimming removed 6 bases from V and 1 base from J, with 15 bases in between.

The V and J genes are TRBV10-3 and TRBJ1-1; D not certain. Per germline, CDR1 ENHRY and CDR2 SYGVKD. CDR3 length: 15 residues. V lost 11 bases and J 4 bases, leaving 23 bases between the germline ends. The CDR3 DNA is TGTGCCGCCCGGTCAGGAGGAAGACTGGGCACTGAAGCTTTCTTT. It specifies CAARSGGRLGTEAFF.

The DNA of the CDR3 is TGTGCCAGCAGTGGGACAGGGGGCTATCACACTGAAGCTTTCTTT. As protein: CASSGTGGYHTEAFF. This chain joins TRBV27 and TRBJ1-1; 12 bases are a match to TRBD1. The CDR3 length is 15 residues. V was pared by 5 bases and J by 3 bases, with 4 bases of the junction left unmatched. Germline CDR1 reads MNHEY; CDR2 reads SMNVEV (reference sequence).

This clone was recorded only once. The V call is TRBV5-6, the J call TRBJ2-5; the match to TRBD2 covers 7 bases. The ends lost 6 bases at V and 3 bases at J; junction bases unmatched: 8. This CDR3 is 14 amino acids long. Germline V lookup: CDR1 SGHDT, CDR2 YYEEEE. Here the CDR3 reads CASTRGREEETQYF. The CDR3 DNA reads TGTGCCAGCACACGGGGACGGGAGGAAGAGACCCAGTACTTC.

The chain is built from TRBV9 and TRBJ1-1; TRBD1 matches 9 bases. Trimming took 1 base from V and 3 from J; bases not matched to a gene: 10. The germline V gene encodes CDR1 SGDLS and CDR2 YYNGEE. This CDR3 is 17 amino acids long. As DNA, the CDR3 is TGTGCCAGCAGCGTACGGGATACAGGGGGCTTTTACACTGAAGCTTTCTTT. It codes for CASSVRDTGGFYTEAFF.

The V gene is TRBV21-1, the J gene TRBJ2-6; the table's D call, TRBD2, was not checked against the DNA. TRBV21-1 is noted as a pseudogene. This CDR3 has 18 residues. The CDR3 sequence: CASRVGGAILSGANVLTF. The CDR3 bases are TGTGCCAGCAGGGTGGGAGGGGCCATATTATCTGGGGCCAACGTCCTGACTTTC.

Remarks on this clone: The same CDR3 arises from other DNA sequences in this sample as well. J is TRBJ1-1 and V is TRBV18, with D tentatively TRBD1 (5 bases). The CDR3 has 13 residues. V lost 4 bases and J 1 base, leaving 7 bases between the germline ends. The germline V gene has CDR1 KGHSH and CDR2 LQKENI. CDR3 residues: CASSLGENTEAFF. CDR3 sequence (DNA): TGTGCCAGCTCACTAGGGGAGAACACTGAAGCTTTCTTT.

The chain links TRBV11-2 to TRBJ1-4; TRBD1 matches 8 bases. This CDR3 is 17 amino acids long. Germline-derived CDR1 and CDR2 are SGHAT and FQNNGV. After removal of 4 bases from V and 8 bases from J, the junction contained 15 bases not matched to a gene. The DNA of the CDR3 is TGTGCCAGCAGCTCGTGGGGGACAGGACCCTCGGGGGAAAAACTGTTTTTT. Amino acid sequence: CASSSWGTGPSGEKLFF.

V gene TRBV27 combines with J gene TRBJ2-5; TRBD1 is a possible D gene (6 bases). Germline CDR1 reads MNHEY; CDR2 reads SMNVEV (reference sequence). Trimming shortened V by 6 bases and J by 2 bases, and 16 bases separated the two germline ends. The CDR3 covers 15 residues. The CDR3 protein is CASRNDRYSQETQYF. CDR3 DNA: TGTGCCAGCAGGAACGACAGGTACTCTCAAGAGACCCAGTACTTC.

The chain carries TRBV6-1 and TRBJ1-1; 8 bases are a match to TRBD1. There are 14 residues in the CDR3. Germline CDR1 reads MNHNS; CDR2 reads SASEGT. J was trimmed by 7 bases and V by 8 bases; bases with no gene match: 12. The CDR3 DNA sequence: TGTGCCAGCCGCGGACAGGGCAGCGTCCATGAAGCTTTCTTT. It codes for CASRGQGSVHEAFF.

The chain has TRBV4-2 and TRBJ1-3, with unresolved D. Germline V gene sequence: CDR1 LGHNA, CDR2 YNFKEQ. This CDR3 is built from 15 residues. Trimming took off 4 bases at V and 0 bases at J, with 10 bases between the two ends. The CDR3 bases are TGTGCCAGCAGCCCCCCGGTTAGCTCTGGAAACACCATATATTTT. Translating it yields CASSPPVSSGNTIYF.

The V gene is TRBV27, the J gene TRBJ1-1, with 9 bases matching TRBD1. V lost 3 bases and J lost 2; bases outside the gene matches: 7. The CDR3 consists of 16 residues. The V gene's germline CDR1 is MNHEY and CDR2 SMNVEV (reference sequence). The CDR3 protein is CASSFGMGQGNTEAFF. Here the CDR3 DNA reads TGTGCCAGCAGTTTCGGGATGGGACAGGGCAACACTGAAGCTTTCTTT.

The CDR3 loop is CASSPLPPGQGDEKLFF. In DNA form, the CDR3 reads TGTGCCAGCTCACCTCTCCCTCCCGGACAGGGGGATGAAAAACTGTTTTTT. The genes are TRBV18 and TRBJ1-4; TRBD1 agrees at 10 bases. The CDR3 spans 17 residues. V trimming: 3 bases; J trimming: 6 bases; junction bases outside the gene matches: 10. The germline CDR1 and CDR2 sequences are KGHSH and LQKENI.

The table lists this clone with a few counts. V gene TRBV6-6 combines with J gene TRBJ2-1; possibly TRBD1 for D (6 bases). Germline lookup yields CDR1 MNHNY and CDR2 SVGAGI (reference sequence). V was clipped by 8 bases and J by 8 bases, with 13 bases between them. This CDR3 has 12 amino acids. As DNA, the CDR3 is TGTGCCAGCGGGGGCAGGGGATATGAGCAGTTCTTC. Translation gives CASGGRGYEQFF.

The V call is TRBV4-1, the J call TRBJ2-1; 10 bases line up with TRBD2. Germline CDR1 reads MGHRA; CDR2 reads YSYEKL. V was pared by 7 bases and J by 12 bases, with 15 bases of the junction left unmatched. CDR3 length: 15 residues. The chain's CDR3 is CASTQTGLAPPGQFF. Written as DNA, the CDR3 is TGCGCCAGCACCCAGACGGGACTAGCGCCCCCAGGGCAGTTCTTC.

The J gene is TRBJ1-2, the V gene TRBV18, with D uncertain. The germline gives CDR1 KGHSH, CDR2 LQKENI. V was cut by 5 bases and J by 4 bases, with 14 bases left in between. The CDR3 runs 14 residues. The CDR3: CASSSQEGSYGYTF. The CDR3 nucleotides are TGTGCCAGCTCATCCCAGGAGGGAAGCTATGGCTACACCTTC.

The chain has TRBV4-1 and TRBJ1-3, with 9 bases identical to TRBD1. Per the germline V gene, CDR1 is MGHRA and CDR2 is YSYEKL. The V gene end was trimmed by 0 bases and the J gene end by 8 bases; junction bases not matched to a gene: 5. This CDR3 contains 15 residues. CDR3 bases: TGCGCCAGCAGCCAAGAGGGACAGGGAGGGGACACCATATATTTT. This gives the protein CASSQEGQGGDTIYF.

V is TRBV5-1 and J is TRBJ1-1; a possible D gene is TRBD1 (5 bases). Germline V gene data show CDR1 as SGHRS and CDR2 as YFSETQ. The CDR3 runs to 16 residues. Trimming cost V 4 bases and J 3 bases, with 19 bases left between them. CDR3 sequence reads: CASSLGYGGVDTEAFF. CDR3 sequence (DNA): TGCGCCAGCAGCCTTGGATATGGGGGGGTAGACACTGAAGCTTTCTTT.

The chain couples TRBV2 to TRBJ2-3; 8 bases match TRBD2. The CDR3 runs to 15 residues. CDR1 and CDR2 from the germline V gene are SNHLY and FYNNEI. V trimming: 8 bases; J trimming: 1 base; junction bases outside the gene matches: 8. The CDR3, as DNA: TGTGCCAGCGTCCGGGCGGGAGGCCGCACAGATACGCAGTATTTT. This gives the protein CASVRAGGRTDTQYF.

The rearrangement links TRBV29-1 to TRBJ2-7, with 11 nucleotides matching TRBD2. Germline lookup yields CDR1 SQVTM and CDR2 ANQGSEA. There are 15 residues in the CDR3. J lost 0 bases, V lost 1 base, and 2 bases had no gene match. The DNA for the CDR3 is TGCAGCGTTGAAGCCGGGACTAGCGGCTCCTACGAGCAGTACTTC. Translated, it gives CSVEAGTSGSYEQYF.

The V gene is TRBV2, the J gene TRBJ2-7; 8 positions match TRBD2. Germline V gives CDR1 SNHLY, CDR2 FYNNEI. V trimming: 8 bases; J trimming: 5 bases; junction bases outside the gene matches: 8. The CDR3 extends over 13 amino acids. The DNA of the CDR3 is TGTGCCAGCTCGGGACTAGTCCCTCACGAGCAGTACTTC. Residues: CASSGLVPHEQYF.

V usage is TRBV5-4 and J usage is TRBJ1-3; no clear D. CDR3 length equals 14 residues. V gave up 0 bases and J gave up 6 bases, with 10 bases separating them. CDR1 SGHNT and CDR2 YYREEE come from the germline V gene (reference sequence). CDR3 sequence reads: CASSLAGYPNTIYF. CDR3 coding DNA: TGTGCCAGCAGCTTGGCGGGGTACCCAAACACCATATATTTT.

V and J are TRBV7-3 and TRBJ1-1; unclear D gene. This CDR3 region has 13 residues. Trimming removed 0 bases at V and 2 bases at J, with 4 bases between. The germline gives CDR1 SGHTA, CDR2 FQGTGA. The CDR3 coding sequence is TGTGCCAGCAGCTTAACTAGTAACACTGAAGCTTTCTTT. Its translation: CASSLTSNTEAFF.